This T cell receptor beta chain is from a study of Graves' ophthalmopathy and Graves' hyperthyroidism. Beta-chain TCR CDR3 regions were amplified from RNA transcripts. The first round was an RT-PCR with HTBI primers, and the second round was a multiplex PCR. TCRdb itself ran the multiplex PCR reads through MiXCR, one entry per CDR3 protein. The sample lists around 600,000 distinct CDR3 sequences, about 38% occurring once. As to this clonotype: This could be a read error, since a much larger clone is one nucleotide away. This is likely a read error, given that the CDR3 carries no conserved phenylalanine or tryptophan at its end.

The CDR3 extends over 14 amino acids. Unmatched junction bases numbered 5, after V lost 3 bases and J lost 3 bases. CDR1 and CDR2 (germline): DFQATT, SNEGSKA (reference sequence). The origin of this receptor is an adult man with Graves' ophthalmopathy. Sequenced material: peripheral blood. The genes are TRBV20-1 and TRBJ2-7; TRBD1 agrees at 10 bases. CDR3 protein: CSASLGQGIYEQYL. As DNA, the CDR3 is TGCAGTGCTAGCTTGGGACAGGGGATCTACGAGCAGTACCTC.